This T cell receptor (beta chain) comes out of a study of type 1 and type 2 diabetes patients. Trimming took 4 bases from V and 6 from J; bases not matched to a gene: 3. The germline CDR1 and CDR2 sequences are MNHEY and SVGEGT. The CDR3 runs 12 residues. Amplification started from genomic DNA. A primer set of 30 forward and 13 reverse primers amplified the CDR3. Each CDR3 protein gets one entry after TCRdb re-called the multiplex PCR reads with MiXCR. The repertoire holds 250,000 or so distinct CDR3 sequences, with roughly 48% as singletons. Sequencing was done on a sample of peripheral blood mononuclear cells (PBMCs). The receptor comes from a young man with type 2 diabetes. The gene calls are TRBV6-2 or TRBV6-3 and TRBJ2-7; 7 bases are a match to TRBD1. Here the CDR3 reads CASSFQGVEQYF. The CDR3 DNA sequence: TGTGCCAGCAGTTTCCAGGGGGTCGAGCAGTACTTC.